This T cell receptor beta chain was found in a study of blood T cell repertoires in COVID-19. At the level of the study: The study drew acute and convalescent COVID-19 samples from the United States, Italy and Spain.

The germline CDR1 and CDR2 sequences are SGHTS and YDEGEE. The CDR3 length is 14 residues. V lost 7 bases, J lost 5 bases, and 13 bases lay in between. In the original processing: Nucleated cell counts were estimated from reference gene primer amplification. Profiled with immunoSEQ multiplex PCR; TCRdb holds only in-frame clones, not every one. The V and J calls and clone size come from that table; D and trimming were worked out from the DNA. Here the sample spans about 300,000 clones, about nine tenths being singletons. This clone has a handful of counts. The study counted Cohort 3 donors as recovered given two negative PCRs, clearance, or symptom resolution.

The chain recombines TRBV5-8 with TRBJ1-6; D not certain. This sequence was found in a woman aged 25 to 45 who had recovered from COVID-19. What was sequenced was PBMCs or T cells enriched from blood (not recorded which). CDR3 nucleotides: TGTGCCAGCCCCGGAGGGTCCAATAATTCACCCCTCCACTTT. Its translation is CASPGGSNNSPLHF.